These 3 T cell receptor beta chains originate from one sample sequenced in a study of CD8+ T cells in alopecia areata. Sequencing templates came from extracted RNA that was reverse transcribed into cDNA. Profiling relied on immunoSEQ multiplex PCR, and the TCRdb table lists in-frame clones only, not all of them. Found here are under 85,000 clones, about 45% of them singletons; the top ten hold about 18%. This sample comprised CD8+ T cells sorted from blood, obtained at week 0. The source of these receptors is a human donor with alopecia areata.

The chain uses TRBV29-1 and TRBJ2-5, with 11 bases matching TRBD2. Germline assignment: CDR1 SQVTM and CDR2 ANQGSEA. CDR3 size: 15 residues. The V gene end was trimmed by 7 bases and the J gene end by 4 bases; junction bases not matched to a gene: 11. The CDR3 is CSAHIAGGPIETQYF. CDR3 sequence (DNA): TGCAGCGCCCACATAGCGGGAGGGCCCATAGAGACCCAGTACTTC.

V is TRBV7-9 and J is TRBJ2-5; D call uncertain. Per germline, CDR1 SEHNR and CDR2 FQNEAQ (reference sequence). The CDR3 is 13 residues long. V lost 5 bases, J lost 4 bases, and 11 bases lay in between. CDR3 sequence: CASSPGPLETQYF. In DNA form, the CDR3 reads TGTGCCAGCAGCCCGGGCCCCCTAGAGACCCAGTACTTC.

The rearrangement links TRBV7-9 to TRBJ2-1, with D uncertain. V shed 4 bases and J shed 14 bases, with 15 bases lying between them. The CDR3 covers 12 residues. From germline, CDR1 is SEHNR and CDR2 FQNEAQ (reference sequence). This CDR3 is CASSSRRIEEFF. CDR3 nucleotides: TGTGCCAGCAGCTCCCGTAGGATTGAAGAGTTCTTC. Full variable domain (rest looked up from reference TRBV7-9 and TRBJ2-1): DTGVSQNPRHKITKRGQNVTFRCDPISEHNRLYWYRQTLGQGPEFLTYFQNEAQLEKSRLLSDRFSAERPKGSFSTLEIQRTEQGDSAMYLCASSSRRIEEFFGPGTRLTVL.